What follows are 30 T cell receptor beta chains derived from one specimen sequenced in a study of cytomegalovirus exposure and HLA in healthy donors listed by TCRdb under 2017. The library was prepared using the immunoSEQ multiplex PCR assay. For the multiplex PCR, a mixture combining 60 forward primers for TCR Vbeta segments and 13 reverse primers for TCR Jbeta segments was used. This immuneACCESS table, as held by TCRdb, lists in-frame sequences with V and J called but not all clones. Of the missing ones, under half trace to an unresolved V gene in checked studies; the others have no known cause. A total of under 200,000 clones appear in this sample, around four fifths of them only once. 2.5% to 3.5% of the sample is taken by the ten largest. The sample comprised PBMCs. These receptors all come from a female donor in good health and CMV-seronegative.

This clone was observed a single time. The rearrangement joins TRBV18 to TRBJ1-1, with TRBD1 matching 7 bases. Trimming removed 1 base from V and 4 bases from J; junction bases left unmatched: 6. Per germline, CDR1 KGHSH and CDR2 LQKENI. CDR3 length: 15 residues. CDR3 nucleotide sequence: TGTGCCAGCTCACCACTTCCTGGACAGGCCACTGAAGCTTTCTTT. Its translation is CASSPLPGQATEAFF.

The rearrangement joins TRBV7-9 to TRBJ1-1; D remains ambiguous. With 5 bases removed from V and 0 bases from J, the gap between germline ends came to 7 bases. Germline loops: CDR1 SEHNR, CDR2 FQNEAQ (reference sequence). The CDR3 consists of 13 residues. In nucleotides, the CDR3 is TGTGCCAGCAGCCTATCATTGAACACTGAAGCTTTCTTT. Translation gives CASSLSLNTEAFF. The full variable domain, rest sourced from reference TRBV7-9 and TRBJ1-1, is DTGVSQNPRHKITKRGQNVTFRCDPISEHNRLYWYRQTLGQGPEFLTYFQNEAQLEKSRLLSDRFSAERPKGSFSTLEIQRTEQGDSAMYLCASSLSLNTEAFFGQGTRLTVV.

This clone was found a few times. The chain joins TRBV11-3 to TRBJ1-3; the D is unclear. Looked up from germline, CDR1 is SGHNT and CDR2 is YENEEA. V was pared by 5 bases and J by 1 base, with 21 bases between. This CDR3 comprises 18 residues. The CDR3: CASSGNGGAGGSGNTIYF. In DNA form, the CDR3 reads TGTGCCAGCAGCGGCAACGGTGGAGCCGGAGGGTCTGGAAACACCATATATTTT.

The chain carries TRBV29-1 and TRBJ2-5, with D tentatively TRBD2 (6 bases). The germline gives CDR1 SQVTM, CDR2 ANQGSEA. V was cut by 5 bases and J by 4 bases, with 26 bases left in between. This CDR3 spans 17 amino acids. The CDR3 DNA follows: TGCAGCGTTAGTTTAACTCCTAGCGCCTTAGGAGCAGAGACCCAGTACTTC. The encoded protein is CSVSLTPSALGAETQYF.

This chain links TRBV5-6 with TRBJ1-4; 8 bases fit TRBD1. The CDR3 loop spans 16 amino acids. Germline CDR1 and CDR2: SGHDT and YYEEEE. V lost 3 bases to trimming and J lost 4 bases; unmatched junction nucleotides: 8. The chain's CDR3 is CASSSTGQELNEKLFF. CDR3 coding DNA: TGTGCCAGCAGCTCCACGGGACAGGAGCTTAATGAAAAACTGTTTTTT. Variable domain in full (rest from reference TRBV5-6 and TRBJ1-4): DAGVTQSPTHLIKTRGQQVTLRCSPKSGHDTVSWYQQALGQGPQFIFQYYEEEERQRGNFPDRFSGHQFPNYSSELNVNALLLGDSALYLCASSSTGQELNEKLFFGSGTQLSVL.

V usage is TRBV13 and J usage is TRBJ2-5; TRBD2 agrees at 10 bases. Per germline, CDR1 PRHDT and CDR2 FYEKMQ (reference sequence). CDR3 size: 17 residues. V was clipped by 4 bases and J by 5 bases; unmatched bases: 13. CDR3 loop: CASSYAPSGGAWETQYF. CDR3 coding DNA: TGTGCCAGCAGCTACGCCCCCAGCGGGGGGGCCTGGGAGACCCAGTACTTC.

V and J are TRBV9 and TRBJ2-3; 16 bases fit TRBD2. The CDR3 consists of 21 residues. Looked up from germline, CDR1 is SGDLS and CDR2 is YYNGEE. With V trimmed by 3 bases and J by 1 base, 14 bases remained unmatched. The CDR3 protein is CASSASHSGLAGGPGTDTQYF. CDR3 nucleotide sequence: TGTGCCAGCAGCGCAAGCCACTCGGGACTAGCGGGAGGGCCCGGCACAGATACGCAGTATTTT.

CDR3 DNA: TGTGCCAGTAGTGTCCCGACAGGAACCTACGAGCAGTACTTC. Its translation: CASSVPTGTYEQYF. This chain uses TRBV19 with TRBJ2-7, with D perhaps matching TRBD1 (6 bases). V was pared by 5 bases and J by 2 bases, with 13 bases between. CDR1 LNHDA and CDR2 SQIVND come from the germline V gene (reference sequence). CDR3 length: 14 amino acids.

The sample holds one count of this clone. V and J are TRBV28 and TRBJ2-3, with TRBD1 identical over 9 bases. Trimming removed 10 bases from V and 2 bases from J; junction bases left unmatched: 4. The germline V gene encodes CDR1 MDHEN and CDR2 SYDVKM. The CDR3 is made up of 13 amino acids. CDR3 amino acids: CANGDRVTDTQYF. CDR3 DNA: TGTGCCAACGGGGACAGGGTCACAGATACGCAGTATTTT.

In DNA form, the CDR3 reads TGCGCCAGCAGCTTGGGCCGGACAGCGAATGAAAAACTGTTTTTT. This translates into CASSLGRTANEKLFF. The chain carries TRBV5-1 and TRBJ1-4; D may be TRBD1 (6 bases). Trimming removed 0 bases from V and 5 bases from J, with 11 bases in between. Germline-derived CDR1 and CDR2 are SGHRS and YFSETQ. The CDR3 spans 15 residues. The full variable domain, rest sourced from reference TRBV5-1 and TRBJ1-4, is KAGVTQTPRYLIKTRGQQVTLSCSPISGHRSVSWYQQTPGQGLQFLFEYFSETQRNKGNFPGRFSGRQFSNSRSEMNVSTLELGDSALYLCASSLGRTANEKLFFGSGTQLSVL.

The V and J genes are TRBV10-2 and TRBJ2-2; D remains unclear. With 5 bases removed from V and 0 bases from J, the gap between germline ends came to 10 bases. This CDR3 is 15 amino acids long. Germline V gives CDR1 WSHSY, CDR2 SAAADI. The chain's CDR3 is CASSLTPTNTGELFF. Here the CDR3 DNA reads TGCGCCAGCAGTCTGACACCTACGAACACCGGGGAGCTGTTTTTT.

The rearrangement uses TRBV5-4 and TRBJ2-7, with 8 bases lining up with TRBD1. Per the germline V gene, CDR1 is SGHNT and CDR2 is YYREEE (reference sequence). The V and J ends lost 0 bases and 12 bases, in that order; junction bases with no gene match: 8. The CDR3 covers 13 residues. Written as DNA, the CDR3 is TGTGCCAGCAGCTTGGCGCGGACAGGGTCGTGGTACTTC. Amino acid sequence: CASSLARTGSWYF.

The chain recombines TRBV10-1 with TRBJ2-3; 10 positions agree with TRBD2. The CDR3 covers 18 residues. Germline V gives CDR1 WNHNN, CDR2 SYGVQD (reference sequence). With 5 bases clipped from V and 3 bases from J, the junction kept 14 bases outside the gene matches. The CDR3 loop reads CASSPSGRAGSMTDTQYF. Written as DNA, the CDR3 is TGCGCCAGCAGTCCAAGCGGGAGGGCCGGTAGTATGACAGATACGCAGTATTTT.

This chain uses TRBV5-1 with TRBJ2-1; TRBD2 agrees at 10 bases. V dropped 1 base and J dropped 7; count of bases not matched to a gene: 8. Germline-derived CDR1 and CDR2 are SGHRS and YFSETQ. The CDR3 loop spans 16 amino acids. This CDR3 is CASSLRLAGEPNEQFF. CDR3 nucleotides: TGCGCCAGCAGCTTGCGGCTAGCGGGAGAACCGAATGAGCAGTTCTTC.

This chain connects TRBV19 to TRBJ2-4, with TRBD2 matching 14 bases. The CDR3 is 22 residues long. Germline V gives CDR1 LNHDA, CDR2 SQIVND (reference sequence). Trimming at V came to 6 bases and at J to 0 bases, leaving 19 bases not matched to a gene. CDR3 in amino acids: CASRNSGLAGGRRFLAKNIQYF. The CDR3 nucleotides are TGTGCCAGTAGGAATTCCGGACTAGCGGGAGGCCGTCGGTTTTTAGCCAAAAACATTCAGTACTTC.

The V and J genes are TRBV28 and TRBJ2-2; 8 nucleotides match TRBD1. Trimming removed 3 bases from V and 4 bases from J; junction bases left unmatched: 4. Germline V lookup: CDR1 MDHEN, CDR2 SYDVKM. The CDR3 runs to 15 residues. The CDR3 DNA sequence: TGTGCCAGCAGTTTCAGGGGGCGCGGCACCGGGGAGCTGTTTTTT. As protein: CASSFRGRGTGELFF.

The chain recombines TRBV4-3 with TRBJ2-3; TRBD2 matches 11 bases. CDR3 length: 19 residues. In germline, CDR1 is LGHNA, CDR2 YSLEER. J was trimmed by 3 bases and V by 0 bases; bases with no gene match: 11. The CDR3 DNA sequence: TGCGCCAGCAGCCAAGATCGGGGGAGTAGCGGGGGGGAAACAGATACGCAGTATTTT. The encoded protein is CASSQDRGSSGGETDTQYF.

The rearrangement joins TRBV19 to TRBJ2-1; 12 bases agree with TRBD2. The CDR3 is made up of 20 amino acids. The V gene end was trimmed by 3 bases and the J gene end by 0 bases; junction bases not matched to a gene: 12. Germline V gives CDR1 LNHDA, CDR2 SQIVND (reference sequence). In DNA, the CDR3 is TGTGCCAGTAGTATCCGAGAAAGCGGACTAGCGGGGAGCTCCTACAATGAGCAGTTCTTC. It translates to CASSIRESGLAGSSYNEQFF.

V usage is TRBV16 and J usage is TRBJ2-1; D remains unclear. V lost 4 bases and J 0 bases, leaving 13 bases between the germline ends. CDR3 size: 16 residues. From germline, CDR1 is KGHSY and CDR2 FQNENV. DNA for the CDR3: TGTGCCAGCAGCCGAGGCCTCCAAAGCTCCTACAATGAGCAGTTCTTC. This codes for CASSRGLQSSYNEQFF.

The V gene is TRBV2, the J gene TRBJ1-5; no firm D call. Trimming took 3 bases from V and 0 from J, leaving 9 bases between them. CDR1 is SNHLY and CDR2 is FYNNEI in the germline V gene. The CDR3 totals 15 residues. CDR3 in DNA: TGTGCCAGCAGTGAGGAGGCAGCTAGCAATCAGCCCCAGCATTTT. Encoded protein: CASSEEAASNQPQHF.

The genes are TRBV7-9 and TRBJ2-7, with TRBD2 matching over 12 bases. In germline, CDR1 is SEHNR, CDR2 FQNEAQ (reference sequence). The CDR3 extends over 17 amino acids. V dropped 1 base and J dropped 2; count of bases not matched to a gene: 6. The CDR3 reads CASSLGPGLAGTYEQYF. The DNA of the CDR3 is TGTGCCAGCAGCTTAGGGCCGGGACTAGCGGGTACCTACGAGCAGTACTTC.

The chain combines TRBV27 with TRBJ1-1; D is unclear. Germline CDR1 reads MNHEY; CDR2 reads SMNVEV (reference sequence). Trimming removed 2 bases from V and 5 bases from J, with 12 bases in between. The CDR3 is 14 amino acids. CDR3 sequence: CASSLRGTITEAFF. The CDR3 DNA is TGTGCCAGCAGTTTACGGGGAACTATAACTGAAGCTTTCTTT.

The chain employs TRBV9 and TRBJ1-1, with D maybe TRBD1 (5 bases). Trimming cost V 0 bases and J 2 bases, with 8 bases left between them. The CDR3 runs to 14 residues. The germline V gene encodes CDR1 SGDLS and CDR2 YYNGEE. The chain's CDR3 is CASSVATGNTEAFF. CDR3 nucleotides: TGTGCCAGCAGCGTAGCTACAGGAAACACTGAAGCTTTCTTT.

This chain links TRBV2 with TRBJ2-1; 11 bases align to TRBD1. The CDR3 is 15 amino acids. CDR1 and CDR2 from the germline V gene are SNHLY and FYNNEI. V gave up 6 bases and J gave up 4 bases; unmatched junction bases: 5. CDR3 nucleotides: TGTGCCAGCAGACGGGACAGGGGGGAATACAATGAGCAGTTCTTC. Its protein product is CASRRDRGEYNEQFF.

The chain uses TRBV6-4 and TRBJ2-1, with 16 bases that match TRBD2. The junction had 2 bases not matched to a gene; V was cut back by 4 bases and J by 8 bases. Germline V gene lookup returns CDR1 MRHNA and CDR2 SNTAGT. The CDR3 is 15 amino acids. CDR3 nucleotides: TGTGCCAGCAGTGCCGGGACTAGCGGGAGGGATGAGCAGTTCTTC. Translated: CASSAGTSGRDEQFF.

This clone was counted only a few times. The chain couples TRBV5-1 to TRBJ1-1, with TRBD1 as a possible D gene (5 bases). The CDR3 runs 16 residues. V shed 0 bases and J shed 1 base, with 13 bases lying between them. CDR1 and CDR2 from the germline V gene are SGHRS and YFSETQ. The CDR3 is CASSLGQKRRNTEAFF. CDR3 coding DNA: TGCGCCAGCAGCTTGGGACAGAAAAGGCGGAACACTGAAGCTTTCTTT.

The chain carries TRBV5-4 and TRBJ1-1; D is unclear. This CDR3 spans 15 amino acids. The V end lost 10 bases, the J end lost 7 bases, and 26 bases lay between the germline ends. Looked up from germline, CDR1 is SGHNT and CDR2 is YYREEE (reference sequence). The CDR3 region is CASSLRVSAVGEAFF. CDR3 in DNA: TGTGCCTCCTCGCTCCGGGTTAGTGCTGTTGGTGAAGCTTTCTTT.

This clone was detected only once. V usage is TRBV6-1 and J usage is TRBJ1-6; 7 positions match TRBD1. The junction had 4 bases not matched to a gene; V was cut back by 2 bases and J by 6 bases. From germline, CDR1 is MNHNS and CDR2 SASEGT. This CDR3 region has 15 residues. CDR3 sequence: CASSEPAGGNSPLHF. DNA of the CDR3: TGTGCCAGCAGTGAACCGGCAGGGGGTAATTCACCCCTCCACTTT.

The chain carries TRBV30 and TRBJ1-2; possible D gene TRBD1, 6 bases. This CDR3 is built from 15 residues. Germline-derived CDR1 and CDR2 are GTSNPN and SVGIG (reference sequence). Trimming pared 1 base from V and 3 bases from J, leaving 15 bases between. In nucleotides, the CDR3 is TGTGCCTGGAGTGAGTGGGGGCCCCCCTACTATGGCTACACCTTC. It codes for CAWSEWGPPYYGYTF.

This chain uses TRBV27 with TRBJ2-5; TRBD1 matches at 7 bases. J lost 2 bases, V lost 3 bases, and 3 bases had no gene match. The CDR3 loop spans 14 amino acids. Looked up from germline, CDR1 is MNHEY and CDR2 is SMNVEV (reference sequence). CDR3 loop: CASSLAGGQETQYF. For the CDR3, the DNA is TGTGCCAGCAGTTTGGCAGGGGGACAAGAGACCCAGTACTTC.